The 16 T cell receptor beta chains below come from one sample, sequenced in a study of OX40 agonist ivuxolimab in advanced cancers. Library preparation was by the immunoSEQ multiplex PCR assay. This is the immuneACCESS table as TCRdb keeps it, with only in-frame sequences that have V and J called. A part of the clones is gone; compared with another copy, unresolved V genes explain less than half, and the rest is unexplained. This sample holds tens of thousands of clones; about 88% were observed only once. Around a fifth of the sample is held by the ten biggest clonotypes. Material: CD4+ or CD8+ T cells sorted from blood, obtained in a trial of the OX40 agonist ivuxolimab. The receptors stem from an adult with an advanced solid tumor such as melanoma, head and neck, liver or kidney cancer.

The gene calls are TRBV18 and TRBJ2-5; D may match TRBD1 or TRBD2 (5 bases each). V was cut by 4 bases and J by 4 bases, with 13 bases left in between. This CDR3 region has 14 residues. Germline V gene data show CDR1 as KGHSH and CDR2 as LQKENI. Written as DNA, the CDR3 is TGTGCCAGCTCACATGGGGGTGGGGGAGAGACCCAGTACTTC. It codes for CASSHGGGGETQYF. Looking up the rest from reference TRBV18 and TRBJ2-5 gives the full variable domain: NAGVMQNPRHLVRRRGQEARLRCSPMKGHSHVYWYRQLPEEGLKFMVYLQKENIIDESGMPKERFSAEFPKEGPSILRIQQVVRGDSAAYFCASSHGGGGETQYFGPGTRLLVL.

This chain joins TRBV27 and TRBJ2-7; TRBD1 might be the D (5 bases). Per the germline V gene, CDR1 is MNHEY and CDR2 is SMNVEV (reference sequence). Between the trimmed V and J ends, which lost 8 bases and 4 bases, there was a span of 15 bases. The CDR3 length is 13 residues. CDR3 sequence (DNA): TGTGCCAGCGCCCTCGACAGATATTACGAGCAGTACTTC. This gives the protein CASALDRYYEQYF.

This clone showed up just a few times. The rearrangement links TRBV4-1 to TRBJ1-5, with 7 nucleotides matching TRBD1. The V gene's germline CDR1 is MGHRA and CDR2 YSYEKL. The ends lost 0 bases at V and 6 bases at J; junction bases unmatched: 14. The CDR3 length is 18 residues. The CDR3 is CASSQDAQGGKFTQPQHF. CDR3 DNA sequence: TGCGCCAGCAGCCAAGACGCCCAGGGGGGAAAATTCACTCAGCCCCAGCATTTT.

In regard to this clone: A read error may produce the germline difference seen at one junction end. The chain joins TRBV6-1 to TRBJ1-3; D is unclear. The V gene's germline CDR1 is MNHNS and CDR2 SASEGT. The CDR3 totals 15 residues. In DNA, the CDR3 is TGTGCCAGCAGTGAAGGCAGGACCTCTGGAAACACCACATATTTT. Protein: CASSEGRTSGNTTYF.

The rearrangement joins TRBV11-2 to TRBJ2-7, with D possibly TRBD2 on 6 matching bases. Germline V lookup: CDR1 SGHAT, CDR2 FQNNGV. This CDR3 comprises 14 residues. Deletions cut 1 base from V and 3 bases from J, with 10 bases between. This CDR3 is CASSLGLEGYEQYF. CDR3 coding DNA: TGTGCCAGCAGCTTAGGACTAGAAGGCTACGAGCAGTACTTC.

This clone was detected only once. The chain recombines TRBV30 with TRBJ2-7, with 11 bases matching TRBD1. The germline gives CDR1 GTSNPN, CDR2 SVGIG (reference sequence). Trimming at V came to 1 base and at J to 3 bases, leaving 2 bases not matched to a gene. The CDR3 is made up of 14 amino acids. CDR3 DNA sequence: TGTGCCTGGAGTGCCGGGACAGGGGGCTACGAGCAGTACTTC. Translation gives CAWSAGTGGYEQYF.

In its sample, this clone was seen once. The chain links TRBV30 to TRBJ2-1; D is ambiguous. Trimming removed 1 base from V and 7 bases from J, with 11 bases in between. Germline CDR1 is GTSNPN and CDR2 is SVGIG (reference sequence). This CDR3 is 13 amino acids long. The CDR3 DNA reads as TGTGCCTGGAGTGAGCAACAAGGGAATGAGCAGTTCTTC. Protein sequence: CAWSEQQGNEQFF.

This clone was detected only a few times. CDR3 coding DNA: TGTGCCAGCAGTGACTCGACTAGCGGGGGCACAGATACGCAGTATTTT. Translating it yields CASSDSTSGGTDTQYF. The V and J genes are TRBV6-4 and TRBJ2-3, with 11 positions matching TRBD2. Germline lookup yields CDR1 MRHNA and CDR2 SNTAGT. J gave up 1 base and V 0 bases, and 0 bases lay outside the gene matches. CDR3 length equals 16 residues.

The gene calls are TRBV5-4 and TRBJ2-3; D gene ambiguous. This CDR3 has 18 residues. Trimming cost V 0 bases and J 0 bases, with 17 bases left between them. The germline gives CDR1 SGHNT, CDR2 YYREEE (reference sequence). The CDR3 DNA sequence: TGTGCCAGCAGCTTGGAGCCGGAATCCATGAGTAGCACAGATACGCAGTATTTT. This encodes CASSLEPESMSSTDTQYF.

The rearrangement joins TRBV5-6 to TRBJ2-3, with 9 bases lining up with TRBD1. Trimming cost V 2 bases and J 5 bases; bases outside gene matches: 9. The CDR3 runs to 16 residues. Germline V CDR1 and CDR2: SGHDT, YYEEEE. CDR3 sequence (DNA): TGTGCCAGCAGCTTTCCTCGGGACAGGGACCTAGATACGCAGTATTTT. It translates to CASSFPRDRDLDTQYF.

The V gene is TRBV6-1, the J gene TRBJ2-1, with D possibly being TRBD1 or TRBD2 (5 bases each). This CDR3 spans 15 amino acids. Germline lookup yields CDR1 MNHNS and CDR2 SASEGT. The V gene lost 6 bases and the J gene lost 2 bases, with 14 bases spanning the gap. The DNA of the CDR3 is TGTGCCAGCAGCCCCGGGACCGCCGCCTACAATGAGCAGTTCTTC. Translating gives CASSPGTAAYNEQFF.

The rearrangement links TRBV7-9 to TRBJ2-7, with TRBD1 as a possible D gene (6 bases). V was trimmed by 4 bases and J by 6 bases, leaving 13 bases between them. The CDR3 totals 13 residues. Germline lookup yields CDR1 SEHNR and CDR2 FQNEAQ (reference sequence). The CDR3 nucleotides are TGTGCCAGCAGCTCAGGGGCGGTCTCCGAGCAGTACTTC. Encoded protein: CASSSGAVSEQYF.

The chain joins TRBV6-1 to TRBJ1-1, with TRBD1 matching over 9 bases. Germline CDR1 and CDR2: MNHNS and SASEGT. This CDR3 region has 12 residues. J was trimmed by 11 bases and V by 10 bases; bases with no gene match: 11. As DNA, the CDR3 is TGTGCCACTCGGACAGGGGCGGCCGACGCTTTCTTT. Translation: CATRTGAADAFF.

The rearrangement links TRBV4-3 to TRBJ2-2; D is unclear. This CDR3 comprises 14 residues. Trimming removed 0 bases from V and 4 bases from J, with 6 bases in between. Per the germline V gene, CDR1 is LGHNA and CDR2 is YSLEER. The CDR3 region is CASSQDRSTGELFF. The CDR3 region has the DNA TGCGCCAGCAGCCAAGATAGGTCCACCGGGGAGCTGTTTTTT.

The chain uses TRBV6-1 and TRBJ1-1, with D perhaps matching TRBD1 (6 bases). The V and J ends lost 3 bases and 11 bases respectively, with 16 bases between them. Germline CDR1 is MNHNS and CDR2 is SASEGT. The CDR3 has 13 residues. The chain's CDR3 is CASSDPYRDDAFF. In DNA, the CDR3 is TGTGCCAGCAGTGATCCTTACAGGGACGATGCTTTCTTT.

This chain uses TRBV6-5 with TRBJ1-5, with 8 nucleotides matching TRBD1. The CDR3 is made up of 14 amino acids. Germline lookup yields CDR1 MNHEY and CDR2 SVGAGI. V shed 6 bases, J shed 5 bases, and the junction held 6 bases outside the gene matches. The CDR3 sequence: CASSVQGGYQPQHF. The CDR3 coding sequence is TGTGCCAGCAGCGTACAGGGGGGGTATCAGCCCCAGCATTTT.